This T cell receptor beta chain originates from a study of OX40 agonist ivuxolimab in advanced cancers. Study context: Aged about 20 to 85 with a mean of roughly 65 years, they were about 80% male. General observations from the study: Antigen specificity was not determined for the expanded peripheral T cells.

Per the germline V gene, CDR1 is PRHDT and CDR2 is FYEKMQ (reference sequence). V lost 0 bases and J lost 3, with 13 bases in between. The CDR3 extends over 16 amino acids. For this clone: Antigen unknown.

Autoimmune disease history or systemic immunosuppression disqualified patients. TCRdb keeps only in-frame clones here, not all; method: immunoSEQ multiplex PCR. The sample comprises under 95,000 clones, 93% of which are singletons, and over 5% rests with the top ten. The chain recombines TRBV13 with TRBJ2-3; D is perhaps TRBD1 (6 bases). The sequence came from an adult with an advanced solid tumor such as melanoma, head and neck, liver or kidney cancer. The starting material was CD4+ or CD8+ T cells sorted from blood, obtained in a trial of the OX40 agonist ivuxolimab. The DNA for the CDR3 is TGTGCCAGCAGCTTAGGATTTGGGACAAAAACAGATACGCAGTATTTT. Protein product: CASSLGFGTKTDTQYF.